This T cell receptor (beta chain) was profiled in a study of blood T cell repertoires in COVID-19. Study as a whole: The cDNA or gDNA used as material had been derived from T cells, B-cell-depleted T cells, or PBMCs.

This CDR3 spans 15 amino acids. V was clipped by 6 bases and J by 1 base; unmatched bases: 4. The germline V gene encodes CDR1 SGHAT and CDR2 FQNNGV. In the authors' methods: Amplifying reference gene primers gave estimates of nucleated cell counts. Generated by immunoSEQ multiplex PCR, the TCRdb table keeps only in-frame clones and is missing some. The V and J calls and clone size come from that table; D and trimming were worked out from the DNA. The sample carries approximately 320,000 clones, roughly 87% recorded once. This chain joins TRBV11-2 and TRBJ1-5; TRBD1 matches 9 bases. Specimen: PBMCs or T cells enriched from blood (not recorded which). This TCR was sampled from a woman between 18 and 29 years old who had recovered from COVID-19. CDR3 bases: TGTGCCAGCAGTTTTGGACAGGGGAGCAATCAGCCCCAGCATTTT. Translation: CASSFGQGSNQPQHF.